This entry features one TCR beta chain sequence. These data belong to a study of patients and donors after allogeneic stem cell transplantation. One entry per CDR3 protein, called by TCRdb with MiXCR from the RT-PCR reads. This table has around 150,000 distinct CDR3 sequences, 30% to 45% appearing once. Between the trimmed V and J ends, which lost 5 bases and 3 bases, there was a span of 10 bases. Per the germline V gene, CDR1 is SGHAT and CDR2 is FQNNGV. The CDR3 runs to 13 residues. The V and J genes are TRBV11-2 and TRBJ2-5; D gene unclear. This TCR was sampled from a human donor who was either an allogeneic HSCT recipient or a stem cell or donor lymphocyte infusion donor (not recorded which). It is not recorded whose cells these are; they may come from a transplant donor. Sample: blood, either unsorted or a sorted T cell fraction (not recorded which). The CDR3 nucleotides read TGTGCCAGCAGCGTCGGAAAGGAAGAGACCCAGTACTTC. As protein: CASSVGKEETQYF. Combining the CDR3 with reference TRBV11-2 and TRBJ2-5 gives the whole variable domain EAGVAQSPRYKIIEKRQSVAFWCNPISGHATLYWYQQILGQGPKLLIQFQNNGVVDDSQLPKDRFSAERLKGVDSTLKIQPAKLEDSAVYLCASSVGKEETQYFGPGTRLLVL.